Shown below are 3 T cell receptor beta chains from a single sample sequenced in a study of cytomegalovirus exposure and HLA in healthy donors. The PCR employed 60 Vbeta primers together with 13 Jbeta primers. The method was immunoSEQ multiplex PCR; TCRdb's version includes in-frame clones alone and lacks a portion of them. This repertoire shows 100,000 to 150,000 clones, under 80% found once; its top ten account for around 14%. Sample: PBMCs. The receptors come from a woman aged 60-75 years in good health and CMV-seropositive.

This clone was seen a few times. The rearrangement links TRBV7-8 to TRBJ2-4; the match to TRBD2 covers 12 bases. The CDR3 has 15 residues. The V and J ends lost 2 bases and 7 bases, in that order; junction bases with no gene match: 3. Germline CDR1 and CDR2: SGHVS and FQNEAQ. The CDR3 here is CASSLHGTSGNIQYF. The CDR3 DNA follows: TGTGCCAGCAGCTTACATGGGACTAGCGGGAACATTCAGTACTTC.

This clone was seen only a few times. The CDR3 region is CASTSRGRAEAFF. CDR3 in DNA: TGTGCCAGCACCTCCAGGGGGCGAGCTGAAGCTTTCTTT. The chain carries TRBV28 and TRBJ1-1; TRBD1 agrees at 8 bases. This CDR3 comprises 13 residues. The germline V gene encodes CDR1 MDHEN and CDR2 SYDVKM. V lost 7 bases and J lost 6; bases outside the gene matches: 7.

The chain links TRBV7-2 to TRBJ2-3, with no clear D. Between the trimmed V and J ends, which lost 6 bases and 1 base, there was a span of 14 bases. This CDR3 region has 15 residues. Per germline, CDR1 SGHTA and CDR2 FQGNSA. The CDR3 DNA reads TGTGCCAGCAGTTTTGTTGTAGGAGGCACAGATACGCAGTATTTT. Its translation: CASSFVVGGTDTQYF.